One sample yielded the 23 T cell receptor beta chains listed below, sequenced in a study of blood T cell repertoires in COVID-19. Measured with immunoSEQ multiplex PCR; TCRdb has only the in-frame clones, and not every one. The table has about 140,000 clones, less than 80% seen once; the top ten hold under 4.5%. The sequenced sample was peripheral blood. These receptors were collected from a man aged 55 to 70 with acute or convalescent COVID-19.

The gene calls are TRBV14 and TRBJ2-3; tentatively, D is TRBD2 (5 bases). V was cut by 8 bases and J by 3 bases, with 12 bases left in between. Germline loops: CDR1 SGHDN, CDR2 FVKESK. The CDR3 runs to 13 residues. CDR3 loop: CASALAGTDTQYF. The DNA for the CDR3 is TGTGCCAGCGCCCTAGCCGGTACAGATACGCAGTATTTT. The full variable domain, completed using reference TRBV14 and TRBJ2-3, is EAGVTQFPSHSVIEKGQTVTLRCDPISGHDNLYWYRRVMGKEIKFLLHFVKESKQDESGMPNNRFLAERTGGTYSTLKVQPAELEDSGVYFCASALAGTDTQYFGPGTRLTVL.

This sequence joins TRBV4-3 and TRBJ1-1, with D maybe TRBD1 (6 bases). V shed 2 bases and J shed 5 bases, with 12 bases lying between them. In germline, CDR1 is LGHNA, CDR2 YSLEER. This CDR3 has 14 amino acids. In nucleotides, the CDR3 is TGCGCCAGCAGCCAAAGGGGGGGCAGTACTGAAGCTTTCTTT. This translates into CASSQRGGSTEAFF.

This chain connects TRBV6-1 to TRBJ2-3; TRBD1 might be the D (6 bases). This CDR3 is 14 amino acids long. Trimming removed 10 bases at V and 1 base at J, with 15 bases between. Germline CDR1 reads MNHNS; CDR2 reads SASEGT. This CDR3 reads CATREDRGTDTQYF. CDR3 DNA sequence: TGTGCCACGCGTGAGGACAGAGGCACAGATACGCAGTATTTT.

The CDR3 loop is CASFGQGPSFSYNEQFF. CDR3 sequence (DNA): TGTGCCAGCTTTGGACAGGGGCCCTCCTTTTCCTACAATGAGCAGTTCTTC. The chain is built from TRBV2 and TRBJ2-1, with 9 nucleotides matching TRBD1. V shed 8 bases and J 1 base; nucleotides not matched to a gene: 12. Germline V lookup: CDR1 SNHLY, CDR2 FYNNEI. There are 17 residues in the CDR3.

The chain couples TRBV30 to TRBJ1-1; 7 bases align to TRBD1. Germline CDR1 is GTSNPN and CDR2 is SVGIG (reference sequence). Trimming cost V 4 bases and J 6 bases; bases outside gene matches: 8. The CDR3 spans 13 residues. Here the CDR3 DNA reads TGTGCCTGGAATGGAAGGGGGCGCTCTGAAGCTTTCTTT. Its translation: CAWNGRGRSEAFF. The variable domain in full, with the rest retrieved from reference TRBV30 and TRBJ1-1, is SQTIHQWPATLVQPVGSPLSLECTVEGTSNPNLYWYRQAAGRGLQLLFYSVGIGQISSEVPQNLSASRPQDRQFILSSKKLLLSDSGFYLCAWNGRGRSEAFFGQGTRLTVV.

The rearrangement links TRBV6-6 to TRBJ2-2, with TRBD1 identical over 11 bases. Unmatched junction bases numbered 8, after V lost 5 bases and J lost 3 bases. Germline V gene lookup returns CDR1 MNHNY and CDR2 SVGAGI (reference sequence). The CDR3 totals 17 residues. CDR3 loop: CASSPTPGQGDTGELFF. In DNA, the CDR3 is TGTGCCAGCAGTCCCACCCCGGGACAGGGGGACACCGGGGAGCTGTTTTTT.

This rearrangement joins TRBV7-9 to TRBJ2-7; D not resolved. The CDR3 consists of 14 residues. The V gene lost 1 base and the J gene lost 2 bases, with 9 bases spanning the gap. Germline V gene data show CDR1 as SEHNR and CDR2 as FQNEAQ (reference sequence). CDR3 bases: TGTGCCAGCAGCTTAGAGACAATCCCCTACGAGCAGTACTTC. Translating it yields CASSLETIPYEQYF. Full variable domain (missing parts from reference TRBV7-9 and TRBJ2-7): DTGVSQNPRHKITKRGQNVTFRCDPISEHNRLYWYRQTLGQGPEFLTYFQNEAQLEKSRLLSDRFSAERPKGSFSTLEIQRTEQGDSAMYLCASSLETIPYEQYFGPGTRLTVT.

The chain combines TRBV15 with TRBJ2-3; 8 bases map to TRBD1. The CDR3 contains 16 residues. V was clipped by 2 bases and J by 2 bases; unmatched bases: 6. Germline V gene sequence: CDR1 LNHNV, CDR2 YYDKDF (reference sequence). In nucleotides, the CDR3 is TGTGCCACCAGCAGAACAGACAGGGGCCTCACAGATACGCAGTATTTT. It translates to CATSRTDRGLTDTQYF.

The rearrangement links TRBV5-8 to TRBJ2-7, with a tentative D call TRBD1 (5 bases). CDR3 length: 15 residues. Germline V gives CDR1 SGHTS, CDR2 YDEGEE. V lost 2 bases and J lost 1, with 13 bases in between. The CDR3 region is CASSFGQGLSYEQYF. Here the CDR3 DNA reads TGTGCCAGCAGCTTTGGCCAGGGATTATCCTACGAGCAGTACTTC.

The chain recombines TRBV29-1 with TRBJ2-7, with 9 bases lining up with TRBD1. CDR3 length: 13 residues. V was clipped by 4 bases and J by 2 bases; unmatched bases: 3. From germline, CDR1 is SQVTM and CDR2 ANQGSEA. The CDR3 is CSVGGTGTYEQYF. The CDR3 region has the DNA TGCAGCGTTGGTGGGACAGGGACCTACGAGCAGTACTTC.

V and J are TRBV4-3 and TRBJ2-5; weak D call: TRBD1 (6 bases). V dropped 0 bases and J dropped 2 bases, with 13 bases sitting between them. The CDR3 is 16 residues long. Germline CDR1 LGHNA, CDR2 YSLEER. CDR3 residues: CASSQDHRVGQETQYF. CDR3 sequence (DNA): TGCGCCAGCAGCCAAGACCACAGGGTGGGACAAGAGACCCAGTACTTC.

This clone was recorded only once. The chain carries TRBV29-1 and TRBJ2-2; TRBD2 matches 12 bases. Trimming took 6 bases from V and 7 from J; bases not matched to a gene: 9. Germline lookup yields CDR1 SQVTM and CDR2 ANQGSEA. The CDR3 consists of 15 residues. This chain's CDR3 is CSVESGLAGHGELFF. The DNA of the CDR3 is TGCAGCGTGGAATCGGGACTAGCGGGCCACGGGGAGCTGTTTTTT.

The chain has TRBV27 and TRBJ2-7; TRBD2 agrees at 7 bases. The ends lost 8 bases at V and 1 base at J; junction bases unmatched: 11. The CDR3 is 15 residues long. CDR1 is MNHEY, CDR2 SMNVEV, per germline (reference sequence). CDR3 sequence reads: CASRETGGWSYEQYF. CDR3 coding DNA: TGTGCCAGCCGAGAAACGGGAGGTTGGTCCTACGAGCAGTACTTC.

V is TRBV19 and J is TRBJ1-6; TRBD1 agrees at 11 bases. This CDR3 is built from 14 residues. After removal of 7 bases from V and 9 bases from J, the junction contained 5 bases not matched to a gene. CDR1 is LNHDA, CDR2 SQIVND, per germline (reference sequence). CDR3 nucleotides: TGTGCCAGTAACGGACAGGGGGCTGGTTCACCCCTCCACTTT. Translated, it gives CASNGQGAGSPLHF.

The gene calls are TRBV28 and TRBJ2-3; the match to TRBD1 covers 9 bases. The CDR3 loop spans 14 amino acids. The V gene's germline CDR1 is MDHEN and CDR2 SYDVKM. The V segment lost 6 bases and the J segment 4 bases; nucleotides outside the gene matches: 5. Written as DNA, the CDR3 is TGTGCCAGCAGAACGGGACAGGGCTCAGATACGCAGTATTTT. It translates to CASRTGQGSDTQYF.

This clone was detected a few times. The rearrangement joins TRBV28 to TRBJ1-2, with 8 bases that match TRBD1. The CDR3 totals 16 residues. Germline trimming cut 5 bases from V and 4 bases from J; bases unmatched to any gene: 12. Germline values: CDR1 MDHEN, CDR2 SYDVKM. The CDR3 here is CASSPLTGVDFYGYTF. The CDR3 nucleotides read TGTGCCAGCAGTCCCCTGACAGGGGTGGACTTCTATGGCTACACCTTC.

The V and J genes are TRBV7-9 and TRBJ2-7, with 10 bases fitting TRBD2. Germline V gene sequence: CDR1 SEHNR, CDR2 FQNEAQ (reference sequence). After removal of 3 bases from V and 2 bases from J, the junction contained 1 base not matched to a gene. The length of the CDR3 is 14 residues. As DNA, the CDR3 is TGTGCCAGCAGCTTCACTAGCGGGACCTACGAGCAGTACTTC. Amino acids: CASSFTSGTYEQYF.

This clone was seen more than once but under ten times. V usage is TRBV5-6 and J usage is TRBJ1-5; no clear D. Germline CDR1 and CDR2: SGHDT and YYEEEE. This CDR3 spans 12 amino acids. Trimming took off 2 bases at V and 4 bases at J, with 4 bases between the two ends. As DNA, the CDR3 is TGTGCCAGCAGCTTTATGAATCAGCCCCAGCATTTT. Residues: CASSFMNQPQHF. Full variable domain (outside the CDR3, taken from reference TRBV5-6 and TRBJ1-5): DAGVTQSPTHLIKTRGQQVTLRCSPKSGHDTVSWYQQALGQGPQFIFQYYEEEERQRGNFPDRFSGHQFPNYSSELNVNALLLGDSALYLCASSFMNQPQHFGDGTRLSIL.

The gene calls are TRBV29-1 and TRBJ2-7; TRBD1 matches 9 bases. Germline V gene sequence: CDR1 SQVTM, CDR2 ANQGSEA. V trimming: 4 bases; J trimming: 0 bases; junction bases outside the gene matches: 1. The CDR3 has 13 residues. This CDR3 reads CSVGQGDSYEQYF. In nucleotides, the CDR3 is TGCAGCGTTGGACAGGGGGACTCCTACGAGCAGTACTTC.

In DNA, the CDR3 is TGCGCCAGCACCTCGAGTTCACCCCTCCACTTT. Translated: CASTSSSPLHF. This rearrangement joins TRBV10-2 to TRBJ1-6; D is uncertain. The germline CDR1 and CDR2 sequences are WSHSY and SAAADI. With 7 bases removed from V and 9 bases from J, the gap between germline ends came to 7 bases. The CDR3 loop spans 11 amino acids.

This clone has just a few counts. J is TRBJ2-5 and V is TRBV6-5; the match to TRBD2 covers 10 bases. The germline V gene encodes CDR1 MNHEY and CDR2 SVGAGI. Germline trimming cut 6 bases from V and 4 bases from J; bases unmatched to any gene: 5. The CDR3 loop spans 14 amino acids. Here the CDR3 DNA reads TGTGCCAGCAGACCCGGGACTAGCGCAGAGACCCAGTACTTC. Translating gives CASRPGTSAETQYF.

This clone was picked up one time. This rearrangement joins TRBV28 to TRBJ1-4; 7 nucleotides agree with TRBD1. V was pared by 3 bases and J by 5 bases, with 3 bases of the junction left unmatched. Germline V CDR1 and CDR2: MDHEN, SYDVKM. This CDR3 spans 14 amino acids. For the CDR3, the DNA is TGTGCCAGCAGTTTTGACAGGGTGAATGAAAAACTGTTTTTT. Its protein is CASSFDRVNEKLFF.

The CDR3 is CASSLAGAGGRQKLFF. In DNA, the CDR3 is TGTGCCAGCAGCTTGGCCGGGGCAGGGGGTCGCCAAAAACTGTTTTTT. The chain joins TRBV5-6 to TRBJ1-4; 7 nucleotides line up with TRBD1. Germline V gene data show CDR1 as SGHDT and CDR2 as YYEEEE. This CDR3 is 16 amino acids long. Trimming cost V 0 bases and J 9 bases; bases outside gene matches: 11.